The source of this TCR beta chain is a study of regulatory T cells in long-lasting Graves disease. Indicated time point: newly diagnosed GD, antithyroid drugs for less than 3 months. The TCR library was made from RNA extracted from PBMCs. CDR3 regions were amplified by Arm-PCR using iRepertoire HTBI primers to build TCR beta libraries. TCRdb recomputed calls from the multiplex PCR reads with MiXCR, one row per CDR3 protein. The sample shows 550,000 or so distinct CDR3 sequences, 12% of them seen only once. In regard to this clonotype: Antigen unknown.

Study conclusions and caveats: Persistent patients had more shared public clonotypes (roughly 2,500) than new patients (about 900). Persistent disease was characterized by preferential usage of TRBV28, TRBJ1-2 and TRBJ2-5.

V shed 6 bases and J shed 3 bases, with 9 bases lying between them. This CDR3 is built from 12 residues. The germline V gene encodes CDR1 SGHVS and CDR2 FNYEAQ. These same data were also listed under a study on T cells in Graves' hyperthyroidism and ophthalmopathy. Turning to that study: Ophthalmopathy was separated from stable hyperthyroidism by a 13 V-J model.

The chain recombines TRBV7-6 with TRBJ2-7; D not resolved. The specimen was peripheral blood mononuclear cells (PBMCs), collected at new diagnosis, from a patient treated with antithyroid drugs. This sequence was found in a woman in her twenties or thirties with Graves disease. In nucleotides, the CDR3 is TGTGCCAGCAGTTCTACGGACTACGAGCAGTACTTC. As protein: CASSSTDYEQYF.